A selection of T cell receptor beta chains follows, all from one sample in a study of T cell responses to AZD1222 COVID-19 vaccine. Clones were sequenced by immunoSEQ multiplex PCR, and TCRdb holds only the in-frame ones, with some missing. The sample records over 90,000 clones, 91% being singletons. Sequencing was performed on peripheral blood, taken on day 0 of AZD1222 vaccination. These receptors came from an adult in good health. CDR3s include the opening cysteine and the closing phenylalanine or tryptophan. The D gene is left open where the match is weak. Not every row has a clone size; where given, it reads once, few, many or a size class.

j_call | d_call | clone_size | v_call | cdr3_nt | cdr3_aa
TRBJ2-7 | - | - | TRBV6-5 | TGTGCCAGCGCGGCCTTCCGCGAGCAGTACTTC | CASAAFREQYF
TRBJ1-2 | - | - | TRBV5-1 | TGCGCCAGCAAACGGGGCGGAGACTATGGCTACACCTTC | CASKRGGDYGYTF
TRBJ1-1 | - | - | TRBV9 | TGTGCCAGCAGCCCGACTGGCTTGTTTAACACTGAAGCTTTCTTT | CASSPTGLFNTEAFF
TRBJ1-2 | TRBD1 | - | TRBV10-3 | TGTGCCATCAGTGAATTCCGGGACAGCTCAGGCTACACCTTC | CAISEFRDSSGYTF
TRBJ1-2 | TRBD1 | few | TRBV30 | TGTGCCTGGGAGGGGACAGGGGATAACTATGGCTACACCTTC | CAWEGTGDNYGYTF
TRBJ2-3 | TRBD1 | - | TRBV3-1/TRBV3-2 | TGTGCCAGCAGCCTTCAGGGGGGCACAGATACGCAGTATTTT | CASSLQGGTDTQYF
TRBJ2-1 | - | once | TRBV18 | TGTGCCAGCTCACCGGGCGGGGTCTCCTACAATGAGCAGTTCTTC | CASSPGGVSYNEQFF
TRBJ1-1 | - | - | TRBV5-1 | TGCGCCAGCAGCTTGGATCCCCCGACTACTGAAGCTTTCTTT | CASSLDPPTTEAFF
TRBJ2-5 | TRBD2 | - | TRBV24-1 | TGTGCCACCAGTGACTCGCGGGGGGGTTGGGGGTCGCAAGAGACCCAGTACTTC | CATSDSRGGWGSQETQYF
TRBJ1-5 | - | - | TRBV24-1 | TGTGCCACCAGTGACCCATCCGCTGGGCAGCCCCAGCATTTT | CATSDPSAGQPQHF
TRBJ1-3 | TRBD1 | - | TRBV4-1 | TGCGCCAGCAGCCTGTCGGGACAGGGGGCCTCTGGAAACACCATATATTTT | CASSLSGQGASGNTIYF
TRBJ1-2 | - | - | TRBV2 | TGTGCCAGCAGTGACAGTTCTAACTATGGCTACACCTTC | CASSDSSNYGYTF
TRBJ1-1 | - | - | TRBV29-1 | TGCAGCGTTGAAGATACTGGTACAGGGCAGTCTTTGGCCACTGAAGCTTTCTTT | CSVEDTGTGQSLATEAFF
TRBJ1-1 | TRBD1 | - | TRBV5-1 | TGCGCCAGCAGCAAGGGACAGCCAAATCCCAACACTGAAGCTTTCTTT | CASSKGQPNPNTEAFF
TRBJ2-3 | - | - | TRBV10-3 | TGTGCCATCAGTGAGGTTAGCGGTACTAGCACAGATACGCAGTATTTT | CAISEVSGTSTDTQYF
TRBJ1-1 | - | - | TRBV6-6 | TGTGCCAGCAGTTACTGGGGCAGGGAAGAAGCTTTCTTT | CASSYWGREEAFF
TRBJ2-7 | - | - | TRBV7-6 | TGTGCCAGCAGCCCCCGACAGAACTACGAGCAGTACTTC | CASSPRQNYEQYF
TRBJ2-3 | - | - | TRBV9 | TGTGCCAGCAGCGTAGAGGCTCTCGAGGGTGTTACGCAGTATTTT | CASSVEALEGVTQYF
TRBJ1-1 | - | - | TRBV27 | TGTGCCAGCACGCCTCGCCCGAGCACTGAAGCTTTCTTT | CASTPRPSTEAFF
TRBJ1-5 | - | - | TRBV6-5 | TGTGCCAGCAGTTTGACACTTACTAGCAATCAGCCCCAGCATTTT | CASSLTLTSNQPQHF
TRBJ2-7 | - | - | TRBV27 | TGTGCCAGCAGTTTATCTGGTCCCTACGAGCAGTACTTC | CASSLSGPYEQYF
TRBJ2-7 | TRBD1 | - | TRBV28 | TGTGCCAGCAGTTCCCCCAGGACAGGGTCTCTCTACGAGCAGTACTTC | CASSSPRTGSLYEQYF
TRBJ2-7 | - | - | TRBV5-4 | TGTGCCAGCAGCCCCGGGACCGCTTCCTACGAGCAGTACTTC | CASSPGTASYEQYF
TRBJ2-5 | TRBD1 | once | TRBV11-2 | TGTGCCAGCAGCCTACTGACAGGGAACCAGTACTTC | CASSLLTGNQYF
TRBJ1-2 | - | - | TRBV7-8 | TGTGCCAGCAGCCCGACGGGGGGTGGCTATGGCTACACCTTC | CASSPTGGGYGYTF
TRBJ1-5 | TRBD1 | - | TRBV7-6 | TGTGCCAGCAGCGCGGGACAGGGGGCCAATCAGCCCCAGCATTTT | CASSAGQGANQPQHF
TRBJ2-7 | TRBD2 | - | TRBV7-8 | TGTGCCAGCAGCACCGAAAGCGGGGCATCCTACGAGCAGTACTTC | CASSTESGASYEQYF
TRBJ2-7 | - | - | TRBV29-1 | TGCAGCGTTGAGGGAAGAGCCTACGAGCAGTACTTC | CSVEGRAYEQYF
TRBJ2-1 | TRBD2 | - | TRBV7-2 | TGTGCCAGCAGCTTTGGGGTTCTAGCGGGAGTTCTGGTCTTC | CASSFGVLAGVLVF
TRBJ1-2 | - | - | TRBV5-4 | TGTGCCAGCAGCTTGGCCGGACAGTCGGGAGTAGGCTACACCTTC | CASSLAGQSGVGYTF
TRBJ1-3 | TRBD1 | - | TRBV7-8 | TGTGCCAGCAGGCAGAGGACAGGGGCTGGAAACACCATATATTTT | CASRQRTGAGNTIYF
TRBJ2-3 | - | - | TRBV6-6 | TGTGCCAGCAGCAACTACGGGGGGCCGACAGATACGCAGTATTTT | CASSNYGGPTDTQYF
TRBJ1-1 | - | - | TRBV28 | TGTGCCAGCAGTCCGCTGGTCACTGAAGCTTTCTTT | CASSPLVTEAFF
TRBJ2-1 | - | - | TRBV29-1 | TGCAGCGTTTTCCTCGTGGACCGGAGCTCCTACAATGAGCAGTTCTTC | CSVFLVDRSSYNEQFF
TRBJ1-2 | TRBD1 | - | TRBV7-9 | TGTGCCAGCAGCCATATAGGGGACAGGGGTGCCTATGGCTACACCTTC | CASSHIGDRGAYGYTF
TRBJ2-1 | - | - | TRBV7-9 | TGTGCCAGCAGTCCGGGACGAAGCTCCTACAATGAGCAGTTCTTC | CASSPGRSSYNEQFF
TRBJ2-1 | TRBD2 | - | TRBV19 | TGTGCCAGTAACACTTTAGCGGGAAGATACAATGAGCAGTTCTTC | CASNTLAGRYNEQFF
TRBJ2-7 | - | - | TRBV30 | TGTGCCTGGAGTCTTGGGGTCTCCTACGAGCAGTACTTC | CAWSLGVSYEQYF
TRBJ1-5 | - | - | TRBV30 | TGTGCCTGGAGCCTTACAGGGTCTCAGCCCCAGCATTTT | CAWSLTGSQPQHF
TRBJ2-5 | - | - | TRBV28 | TGTGCCAGCAGTTCCGGGACCTTACAAGAGACCCAGTACTTC | CASSSGTLQETQYF
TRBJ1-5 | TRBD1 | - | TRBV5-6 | TGTGCCAGCAGCACCGGACAGGGACGGGGCAAGCCCCAGCATTTT | CASSTGQGRGKPQHF
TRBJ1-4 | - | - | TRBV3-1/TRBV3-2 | TGTGCCAGCAGCCAAGGACATCATGAAAAACTGTTTTTT | CASSQGHHEKLFF
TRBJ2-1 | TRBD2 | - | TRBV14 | TGTGCCAGCAGCCAAGTTGGACTAGCTATGGAGGAGCAGTTCTTC | CASSQVGLAMEEQFF
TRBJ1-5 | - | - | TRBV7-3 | TGTGCCAGCAGCCGACCCGACGGACAGCCCCAGCATTTT | CASSRPDGQPQHF
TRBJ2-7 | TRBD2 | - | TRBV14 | TGTGCCAGCAGCCAAGTACTAGCGGGAGAGAAGGTATTAGTTTACGAGCAGTACTTC | CASSQVLAGEKVLVYEQYF
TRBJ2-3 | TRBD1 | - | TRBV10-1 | TGCGCCAGCCCCGCCCCCACCGGGACAGGGAATGGTTCTAGCACAGATACGCAGTATTTT | CASPAPTGTGNGSSTDTQYF
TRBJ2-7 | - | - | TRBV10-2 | TGCGCCAGCAGTGAGCCCCTAAGCTACGAGCAGTACTTC | CASSEPLSYEQYF
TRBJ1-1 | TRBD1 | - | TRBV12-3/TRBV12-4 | TGTGCCAGCAGCTCTGACAGGGCGTGGGGAGCTTTCTTT | CASSSDRAWGAFF
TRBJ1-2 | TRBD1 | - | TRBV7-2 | TGTGCCAGCAGCTTGGAGGGGGCCCCCACAGCTAACTATGGCTACACCTTC | CASSLEGAPTANYGYTF
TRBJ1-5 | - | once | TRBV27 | TGTGCCAGCAGTTTATACCTAGGGGATCAGCCCCAGCATTTT | CASSLYLGDQPQHF
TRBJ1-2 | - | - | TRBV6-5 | TGTGCCAGCACCGAAGGTCTCTATGGCTACACCTTC | CASTEGLYGYTF
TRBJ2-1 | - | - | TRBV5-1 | TGCGCCAGCAGCTTGGTTGAGAGCGGCCCCTACAATGAGCAGTTCTTC | CASSLVESGPYNEQFF
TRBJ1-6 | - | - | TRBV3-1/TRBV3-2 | TGTGCCAGCAGCTCGAGGGAGGGTAATTCACCCCTCCACTTT | CASSSREGNSPLHF
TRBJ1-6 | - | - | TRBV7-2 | TGTGCCAGCAGCTTAGAAAGGCAACAGACGAGTTCACCCCTCCACTTT | CASSLERQQTSSPLHF
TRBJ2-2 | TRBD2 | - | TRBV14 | TGTGCCAGCAGCCCGACTAGCGCCCTACTATCCGGGGAGCTGTTTTTT | CASSPTSALLSGELFF
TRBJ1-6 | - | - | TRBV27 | TGTGCCACCCGGGACCGGCCGGGCTCACCCCTCCACTTT | CATRDRPGSPLHF
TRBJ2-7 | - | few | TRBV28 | TGTGCCAGCAGGGGGGTATCGGACTTGTACGAGCAGTACTTC | CASRGVSDLYEQYF
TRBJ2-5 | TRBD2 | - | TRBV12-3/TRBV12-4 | TGTGCCAGCAGGGGACTAGTTCAAGAGACCCAGTACTTC | CASRGLVQETQYF